The 25 T cell receptor beta chains below come from one sample, sequenced in a study of blood T cell repertoires in COVID-19. Sequenced by immunoSEQ multiplex PCR; TCRdb stores in-frame clones only, minus some. The table records 200,000 to 250,000 clones, roughly 85% of them present only once. The sequenced sample consisted of peripheral blood. The receptors stem from a man between 40 and 49 years old with acute or convalescent COVID-19.

The J gene is TRBJ1-2, the V gene TRBV3-1 (or the pseudogene TRBV3-2), with 7 positions matching TRBD1. The CDR3 totals 15 residues. Germline CDR1 reads LGHDT; CDR2 reads YNNKEL (reference sequence). V lost 1 base, J lost 8 bases, and 10 bases stayed unmatched. The CDR3 region is CASSQATGEIYGYTF. CDR3 in DNA: TGTGCCAGCAGCCAAGCCACAGGGGAGATTTACGGCTACACCTTC.

The J gene is TRBJ1-2, the V gene TRBV12-3 or TRBV12-4, with D possibly being TRBD1 (5 bases). The CDR3 loop spans 13 amino acids. V was cut by 5 bases and J by 4 bases, with 11 bases left in between. CDR3 loop: CASSPTGSYGYTF. In DNA form, the CDR3 reads TGTGCCAGCAGTCCCACAGGCTCCTATGGCTACACCTTC.

This clone was seen just once. The V gene is TRBV28, the J gene TRBJ1-3; D not resolved. Trimming took 7 bases from V and 2 from J, leaving 9 bases between them. Germline V gives CDR1 MDHEN, CDR2 SYDVKM. There are 13 residues in the CDR3. The CDR3 DNA is TGTGCCAGCATAAGCCGTGCTGGAAACACCATATATTTT. Protein: CASISRAGNTIYF.

V gene TRBV29-1 combines with J gene TRBJ1-3; 7 bases map to TRBD1. Unmatched junction bases numbered 13, after V lost 6 bases and J lost 2 bases. The CDR3 totals 16 residues. The germline V gene has CDR1 SQVTM and CDR2 ANQGSEA. The CDR3: CSVNQGLGGTGNTIYF. DNA of the CDR3: TGCAGCGTGAATCAGGGATTAGGGGGCACTGGAAACACCATATATTTT.

This rearrangement joins TRBV5-6 to TRBJ2-3, with 8 bases aligning to TRBD2. CDR3 length: 14 amino acids. In germline, CDR1 is SGHDT, CDR2 YYEEEE. The junction had 2 bases not matched to a gene; V was cut back by 1 base and J by 4 bases. CDR3 DNA: TGTGCCAGCAGCTTGAGCGGGGGACCAGATACGCAGTATTTT. Amino acids: CASSLSGGPDTQYF.

J is TRBJ1-2 and V is TRBV2, with TRBD1 identical over 7 bases. CDR1 and CDR2 from the germline V gene are SNHLY and FYNNEI. The CDR3 contains 14 residues. With 5 bases clipped from V and 5 bases from J, the junction kept 8 bases outside the gene matches. CDR3 nucleotides: TGTGCCAGCAGTTTCGGACAGGCGACATATGGCTACACCTTC. Amino acid sequence: CASSFGQATYGYTF.

The chain carries TRBV6-5 and TRBJ1-1, with 8 bases identical to TRBD1. V was pared by 6 bases and J by 5 bases, with 5 bases of the junction left unmatched. CDR1 MNHEY and CDR2 SVGAGI come from the germline V gene. This CDR3 has 13 residues. The CDR3 nucleotides read TGTGCCAGCAGACCCGACAGGGGAACTGAAGCTTTCTTT. Translation gives CASRPDRGTEAFF.

The V and J genes are TRBV11-2 and TRBJ2-1, with 13 bases lining up with TRBD2. The CDR3 is 14 amino acids. CDR1 SGHAT and CDR2 FQNNGV come from the germline V gene. V lost 6 bases to trimming and J lost 8 bases; unmatched junction nucleotides: 4. The CDR3 reads CASRGTSGIDEQFF. For the CDR3, the DNA is TGTGCCAGCAGGGGGACTAGCGGGATTGATGAGCAGTTCTTC.

In its sample, this clone was seen a few times. CDR3 bases: TGTGCCAGTAGCCAAAGCGGGGGGAGATACAATGAGCAGTTCTTC. Translated, it gives CASSQSGGRYNEQFF. J is TRBJ2-1 and V is TRBV19; 9 bases fit TRBD2. Germline assignment: CDR1 LNHDA and CDR2 SQIVND (reference sequence). CDR3 length equals 15 residues. The J segment lost 4 bases and the V segment lost 6 bases, leaving 7 bases of the junction unmatched.

The chain joins TRBV7-9 to TRBJ1-5, with a weak D call TRBD1 (5 bases). This CDR3 spans 17 amino acids. The V end lost 1 base, the J end lost 0 bases, and 13 bases lay between the germline ends. From germline, CDR1 is SEHNR and CDR2 FQNEAQ (reference sequence). The DNA for the CDR3 is TGTGCCAGCAGCTTAGTTCGACAGCCCTATAGCAATCAGCCCCAGCATTTT. Amino acids: CASSLVRQPYSNQPQHF.

The genes are TRBV28 and TRBJ2-7; 8 positions agree with TRBD1. The CDR3 covers 15 residues. V shed 5 bases and J 3 bases; nucleotides not matched to a gene: 9. The germline CDR1 and CDR2 sequences are MDHEN and SYDVKM. CDR3 DNA sequence: TGTGCCAGCAGTGCCCCAGGGGGCGGACTCTACGAGCAGTACTTC. It is translated as CASSAPGGGLYEQYF.

This clone has a single count. The rearrangement uses TRBV11-3 and TRBJ1-6; D perhaps matches TRBD1 (6 bases). Germline V gene data show CDR1 as SGHNT and CDR2 as YENEEA. The CDR3 extends over 14 amino acids. V gave up 9 bases and J gave up 8 bases, with 17 bases separating them. CDR3 loop: CASDGGRFDSPLHF. The CDR3 bases are TGTGCCAGTGACGGGGGGCGTTTTGATTCACCCCTCCACTTT.

The chain uses TRBV6-5 and TRBJ1-1; TRBD1 matches 7 bases. Trimming took 0 bases from V and 6 from J; bases not matched to a gene: 7. The CDR3 is 15 amino acids. Per germline, CDR1 MNHEY and CDR2 SVGAGI. The CDR3 sequence is CASSYSRDSIPEAFF. In DNA, the CDR3 is TGTGCCAGCAGTTACTCGAGGGACAGTATACCTGAAGCTTTCTTT.

This sequence joins TRBV7-8 and TRBJ1-2; 7 bases match TRBD1. The CDR3 is 12 residues long. The ends lost 4 bases at V and 11 bases at J; junction bases unmatched: 7. Germline lookup yields CDR1 SGHVS and CDR2 FQNEAQ. CDR3 sequence (DNA): TGTGCCAGCAGCTGGGGACAGAGAGGGTACACCTTC. Encoded protein: CASSWGQRGYTF.

This chain uses TRBV19 with TRBJ1-1; tentative D call: TRBD1 (6 bases). CDR3 length: 14 amino acids. Germline CDR1 is LNHDA and CDR2 is SQIVND (reference sequence). V lost 5 bases to trimming and J lost 4 bases, with 14 bases between them. For the CDR3, the DNA is TGTGCCAGTAGTTCGCAGGGGATCCCCACTGAAGCTTTCTTT. This gives the protein CASSSQGIPTEAFF.

V is TRBV7-3 and J is TRBJ1-2; D gene unclear. Trimming removed 6 bases at V and 8 bases at J, with 16 bases between. The CDR3 runs to 13 residues. Germline CDR1 and CDR2: SGHTA and FQGTGA. The chain's CDR3 is CASSPTGVGGYTF. The CDR3 nucleotides are TGTGCCAGCAGTCCAACGGGTGTAGGCGGCTACACCTTC.

The V and J genes are TRBV7-3 and TRBJ2-1, with 14 bases identical to TRBD2. This CDR3 has 16 amino acids. Germline loops: CDR1 SGHTA, CDR2 FQGTGA. Unmatched junction bases numbered 10, after V lost 5 bases and J lost 10 bases. The CDR3 spells CASSQQPTSGGDEQFF. Written as DNA, the CDR3 is TGTGCCAGCAGCCAGCAGCCGACTAGCGGGGGGGACGAGCAGTTCTTC.

This clone has only one observation. The CDR3 ends on some other residue instead of the conserved phenylalanine or tryptophan, so this is likely a read error. The DNA is left out, because the CDR3 cannot be placed on it with certainty; the CDR3 is given as TCRdb lists it. The chain has TRBV6-7 and TRBJ1-1. TRBV6-7 is an ORF, with its function uncertain. The CDR3 contains 9 residues when both ends are counted. CDR3 residues: CASSYPVRR.

V usage is TRBV11-2 and J usage is TRBJ1-5; no definite D call. Germline V gives CDR1 SGHAT, CDR2 FQNNGV. The V end was cut by 1 base, the J end by 3 bases, with 10 bases between. The length of the CDR3 is 15 residues. CDR3 coding DNA: TGTGCCAGCAGCTTAGGTTCCAGTACCAATCAGCCCCAGCATTTT. Translating it yields CASSLGSSTNQPQHF. The full variable domain, completed using reference TRBV11-2 and TRBJ1-5, is EAGVAQSPRYKIIEKRQSVAFWCNPISGHATLYWYQQILGQGPKLLIQFQNNGVVDDSQLPKDRFSAERLKGVDSTLKIQPAKLEDSAVYLCASSLGSSTNQPQHFGDGTRLSIL.

The gene calls are TRBV6-1 and TRBJ2-4; TRBD2 matches 13 bases. CDR1 and CDR2 from the germline V gene are MNHNS and SASEGT. The CDR3 is 17 residues long. Germline trimming cut 2 bases from V and 4 bases from J; bases unmatched to any gene: 5. The CDR3 DNA sequence: TGTGCCAGCAGTGAAACAGCGGGACTAGCGGGGAAAAACATTCAGTACTTC. This codes for CASSETAGLAGKNIQYF.

The chain couples TRBV5-1 to TRBJ1-4; 7 bases line up with TRBD1. This CDR3 spans 16 amino acids. V lost 2 bases, J lost 1 base, and 5 bases stayed unmatched. Germline CDR1 and CDR2: SGHRS and YFSETQ. CDR3 DNA sequence: TGCGCCAGCAGCTTCAGCCACAGGGGAACTAATGAAAAACTGTTTTTT. Translating it yields CASSFSHRGTNEKLFF.

This chain connects TRBV28 to TRBJ2-2; D possibly corresponds to TRBD2 (7 bases). The V gene's germline CDR1 is MDHEN and CDR2 SYDVKM. The length of the CDR3 is 16 residues. V was trimmed by 9 bases and J by 2 bases, leaving 19 bases between them. This CDR3 reads CASTWGGGGNTGELFF. The CDR3 DNA reads as TGTGCCAGTACATGGGGAGGGGGGGGAAACACCGGGGAGCTGTTTTTT.

The CDR3 sequence: CASSQIRGGLGETQYF. DNA for the CDR3: TGTGCCAGCAGCCAGATTAGAGGGGGCCTGGGGGAGACCCAGTACTTC. The chain employs TRBV3-1 (or the pseudogene TRBV3-2) and TRBJ2-5, with 7 bases aligning to TRBD1. The germline CDR1 and CDR2 sequences are LGHDT and YNNKEL (reference sequence). V dropped 3 bases and J dropped 5; count of bases not matched to a gene: 12. The CDR3 length is 16 residues.

This clone was recorded a few times. The chain has TRBV6-2 or TRBV6-3 and TRBJ2-7; D is possibly TRBD1 (6 bases). The V gene lost 2 bases and the J gene lost 0 bases, with 11 bases spanning the gap. The germline CDR1 and CDR2 sequences are MNHEY and SVGEGT. The CDR3 extends over 15 amino acids. The CDR3 sequence: CASSYTRGSSYEQYF. Written as DNA, the CDR3 is TGTGCCAGCAGTTACACAAGGGGGAGCTCCTACGAGCAGTACTTC.

This clone was recorded once. The V call is TRBV30, the J call TRBJ2-1; 7 nucleotides match TRBD2. The CDR3 is 16 residues long. With 7 bases clipped from V and 2 bases from J, the junction kept 14 bases outside the gene matches. Germline CDR1 and CDR2: GTSNPN and SVGIG (reference sequence). The CDR3 nucleotides are TGTGCCTTTTTAGGGGTTGCGGGGACTACCTACAATGAGCAGTTCTTC. It codes for CAFLGVAGTTYNEQFF.